This T cell receptor beta chain is from a study of CXCR3-negative and CXCR3-positive naive CD8 T cells. Study context: The libraries together contributed about 135 million TRB reads, each supplying about 1.5 +/- 0.3 million.

A remark on this clonotype: Its specificity is not known.

Broader study findings: Naive CXCR3-positive and CXCR3-negative cells shared similar TRBV-TRBJ usage, unlike memory cells. Naive subsets had comparable surface CD5, so TRB CDR3 properties gauged TCR strength. Compared with CXCR3-negative naive cells, CXCR3-positive naive cells showed more hydrophobic TRB CDR3s. Comparably high diversity was seen in both naive subsets, and much lower diversity in memory CD8+ cells.

The libraries of TRB cDNA were prepared using 5' RACE with UMI labels. TCRdb reworked the 5' RACE reads into one entry per CDR3 protein, no DNA. The sample holds some 120,000 distinct CDR3 sequences. CDR3 length: 15 residues. Germline CDR1 and CDR2: SGDLS and YYNGEE. The sequencing sample was made of naive CXCR3+ CD8+ T cells from blood. As to subset: CD45RO-CCR7+CD27+CD95- naive CD8+ T cells expressing CXCR3 (TNR3+). The clonotype originates from a human donor in good health. Some clones in this sample may be carry-over from other donors' samples. The chain joins TRBV9 to TRBJ2-1; TCRdb selects TRBD2, and the lack of DNA leaves this call unchecked. The CDR3 sequence is CASSVEGTVNNEQFF.